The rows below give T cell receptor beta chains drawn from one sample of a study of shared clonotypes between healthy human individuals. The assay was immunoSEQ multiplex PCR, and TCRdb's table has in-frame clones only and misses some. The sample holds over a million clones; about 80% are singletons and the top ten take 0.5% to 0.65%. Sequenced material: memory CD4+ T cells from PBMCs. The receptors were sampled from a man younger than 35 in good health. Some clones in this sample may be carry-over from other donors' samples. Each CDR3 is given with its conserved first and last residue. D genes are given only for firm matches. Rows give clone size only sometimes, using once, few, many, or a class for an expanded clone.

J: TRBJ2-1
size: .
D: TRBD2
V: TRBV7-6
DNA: TGTGCCAGCAGCTTTGGGGCCCCACTAGCGGGAGGGCCCTCCTACAATGAGCAGTTCTTC
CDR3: CASSFGAPLAGGPSYNEQFF

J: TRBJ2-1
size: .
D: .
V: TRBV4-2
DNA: TGTGCCAGCAGCCAACCTAGCAGGGGACTATACAATGAGCAGTTCTTC
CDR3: CASSQPSRGLYNEQFF

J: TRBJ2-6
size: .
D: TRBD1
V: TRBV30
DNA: TGTGCCTGGAGTGCGACAGGGGGGCCTGGGGCCAACGTCCTGACTTTC
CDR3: CAWSATGGPGANVLTF

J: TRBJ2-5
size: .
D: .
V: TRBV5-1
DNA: TGCGCCAGCCACGGGGTCGTGGGGGGAGAGACCCAGTACTTC
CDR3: CASHGVVGGETQYF

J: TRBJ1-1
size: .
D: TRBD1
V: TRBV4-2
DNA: TGTGCCAGCAGCCAAGAAACAGGGGGCGGGGAAGCTTTCTTT
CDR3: CASSQETGGGEAFF

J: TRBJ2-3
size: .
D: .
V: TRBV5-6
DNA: TGTGCCAGCAGCTTACGCGGGACAGATACGCAGTATTTT
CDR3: CASSLRGTDTQYF

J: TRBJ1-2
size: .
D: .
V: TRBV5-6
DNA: TGTGCCAGCAGCTTGGGAACGGGGGGCTACACCTTC
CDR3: CASSLGTGGYTF

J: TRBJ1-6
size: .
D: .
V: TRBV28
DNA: TGTGCCAGCACCGACGGGGGTCTGGGGGCGGCACCCCCCCTCCACTTT
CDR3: CASTDGGLGAAPPLHF

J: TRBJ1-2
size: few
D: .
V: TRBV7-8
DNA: TGTGCCAGCAGCTCAACAGAGGGATTTGGCTATGGCTACACCTTC
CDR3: CASSSTEGFGYGYTF

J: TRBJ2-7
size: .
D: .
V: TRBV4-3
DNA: TGCGCCAGCAGCCAAGTCCTTGCGGGCGAGCAGTACTTC
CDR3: CASSQVLAGEQYF

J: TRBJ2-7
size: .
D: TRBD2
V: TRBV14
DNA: TGTGCCAGCAGCCTAGCGGGAGCCTACGAGCAGTACTTC
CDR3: CASSLAGAYEQYF

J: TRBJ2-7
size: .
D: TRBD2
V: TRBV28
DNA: TGTGCCAGCAGTGGACCGACTAGCGGGAGGTACGAGCAGTACTTC
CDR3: CASSGPTSGRYEQYF

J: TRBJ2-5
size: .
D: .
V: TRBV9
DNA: TGTGCCAGCAGCGTAGCTTTCCGGGGAGAGACCCAGTACTTC
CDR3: CASSVAFRGETQYF

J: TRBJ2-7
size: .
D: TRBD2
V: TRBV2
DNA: TGTGCCAGCAGTGCTGGGACTAGCGGGAGGGGAAACGAGCAGTACTTC
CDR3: CASSAGTSGRGNEQYF

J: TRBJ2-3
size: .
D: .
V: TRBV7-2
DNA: TGTGCCAGCAGCTTTCAGGTCGCAGGGGGCACAGATACGCAGTATTTT
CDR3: CASSFQVAGGTDTQYF

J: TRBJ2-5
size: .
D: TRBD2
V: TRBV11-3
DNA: TGTGCCAGCAGCTTATTAGCGGGGCAGCAAGAGACCCAGTACTTC
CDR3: CASSLLAGQQETQYF

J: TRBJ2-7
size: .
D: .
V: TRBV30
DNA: TGTGCCTGGACAGGGATCGGCTACGAGCAGTACTTC
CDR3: CAWTGIGYEQYF

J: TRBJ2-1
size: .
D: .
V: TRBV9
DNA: TGTGCCAGCAGCGCCAGGGGACCTTCCTACAATGAGCAGTTCTTC
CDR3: CASSARGPSYNEQFF

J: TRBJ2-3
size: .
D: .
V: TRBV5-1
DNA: TGCGCCAGCAGCTTAGCCGAACAGGGTACGCAGTATTTT
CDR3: CASSLAEQGTQYF

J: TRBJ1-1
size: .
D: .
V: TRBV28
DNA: TGTGCCAGCAGTTTGGTGGCCGGGGGCACTGAAGCTTTCTTT
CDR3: CASSLVAGGTEAFF